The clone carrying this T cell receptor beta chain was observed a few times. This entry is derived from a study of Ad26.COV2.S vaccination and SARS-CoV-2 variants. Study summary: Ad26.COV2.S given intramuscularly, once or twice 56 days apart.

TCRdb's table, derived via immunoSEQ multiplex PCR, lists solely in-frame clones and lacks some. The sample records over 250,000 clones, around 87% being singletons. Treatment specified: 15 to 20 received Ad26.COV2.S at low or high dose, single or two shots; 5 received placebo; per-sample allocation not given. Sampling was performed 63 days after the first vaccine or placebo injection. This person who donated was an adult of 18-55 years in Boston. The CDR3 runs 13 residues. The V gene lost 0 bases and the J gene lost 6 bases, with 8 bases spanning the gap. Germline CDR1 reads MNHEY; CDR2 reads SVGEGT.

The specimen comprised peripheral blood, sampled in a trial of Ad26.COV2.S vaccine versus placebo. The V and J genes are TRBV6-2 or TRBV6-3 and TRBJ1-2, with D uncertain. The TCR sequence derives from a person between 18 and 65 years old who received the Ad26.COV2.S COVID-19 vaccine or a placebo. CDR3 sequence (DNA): TGTGCCAGCAGTTACTCGACCTGGGATGGCTACACCTTC. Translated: CASSYSTWDGYTF.